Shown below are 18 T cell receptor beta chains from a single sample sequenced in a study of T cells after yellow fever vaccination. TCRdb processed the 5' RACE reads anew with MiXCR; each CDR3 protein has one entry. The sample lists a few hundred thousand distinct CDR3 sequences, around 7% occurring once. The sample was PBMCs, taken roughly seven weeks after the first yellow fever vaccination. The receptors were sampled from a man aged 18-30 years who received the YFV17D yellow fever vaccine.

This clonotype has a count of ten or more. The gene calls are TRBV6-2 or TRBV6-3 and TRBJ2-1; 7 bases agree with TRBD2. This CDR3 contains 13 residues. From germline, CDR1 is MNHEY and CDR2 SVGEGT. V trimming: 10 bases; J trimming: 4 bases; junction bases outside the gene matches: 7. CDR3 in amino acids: CATTGLPYNEQFF. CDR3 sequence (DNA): TGTGCCACAACGGGACTACCGTACAATGAGCAGTTCTTC.

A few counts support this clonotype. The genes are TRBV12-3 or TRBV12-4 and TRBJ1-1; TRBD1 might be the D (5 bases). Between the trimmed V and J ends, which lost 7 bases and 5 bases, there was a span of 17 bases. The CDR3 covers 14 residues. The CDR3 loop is CASKSSGGRTEAFF. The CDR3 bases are TGTGCCAGCAAATCAAGTGGGGGTCGGACTGAAGCTTTCTTT.

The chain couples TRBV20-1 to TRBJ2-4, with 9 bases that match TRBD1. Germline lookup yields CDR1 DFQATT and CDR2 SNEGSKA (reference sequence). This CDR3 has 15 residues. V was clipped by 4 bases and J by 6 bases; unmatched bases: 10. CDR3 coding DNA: TGCAGTGCTAAGTTCAACACAGGGGGCGCAAACATTCAGTACTTC. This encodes CSAKFNTGGANIQYF.

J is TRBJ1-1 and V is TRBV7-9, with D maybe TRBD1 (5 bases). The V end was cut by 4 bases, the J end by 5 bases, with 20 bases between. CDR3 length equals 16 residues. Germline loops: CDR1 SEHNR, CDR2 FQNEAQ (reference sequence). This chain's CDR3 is CASSSSVARAGTEAFF. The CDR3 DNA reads TGTGCCAGCAGCTCCAGCGTCGCCAGGGCGGGGACTGAAGCTTTCTTT. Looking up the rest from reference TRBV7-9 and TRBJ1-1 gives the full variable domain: DTGVSQNPRHKITKRGQNVTFRCDPISEHNRLYWYRQTLGQGPEFLTYFQNEAQLEKSRLLSDRFSAERPKGSFSTLEIQRTEQGDSAMYLCASSSSVARAGTEAFFGQGTRLTVV.

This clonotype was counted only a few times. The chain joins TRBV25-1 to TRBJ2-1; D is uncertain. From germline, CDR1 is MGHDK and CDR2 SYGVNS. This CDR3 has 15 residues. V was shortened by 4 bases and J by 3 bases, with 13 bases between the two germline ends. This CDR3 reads CASSALAGIYNEQFF. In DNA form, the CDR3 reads TGTGCCAGCAGTGCACTGGCAGGAATCTACAATGAGCAGTTCTTC. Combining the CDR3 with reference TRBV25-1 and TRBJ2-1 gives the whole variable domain EADIYQTPRYLVIGTGKKITLECSQTMGHDKMYWYQQDPGMELHLIHYSYGVNSTEKGDLSSESTVSRIRTEHFPLTLESARPSHTSQYLCASSALAGIYNEQFFGPGTRLTVL.

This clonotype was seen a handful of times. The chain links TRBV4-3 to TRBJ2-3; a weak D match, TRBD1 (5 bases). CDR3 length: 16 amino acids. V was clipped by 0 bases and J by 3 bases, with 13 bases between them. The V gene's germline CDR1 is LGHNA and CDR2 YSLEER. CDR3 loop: CASSQEQGVETDTQYF. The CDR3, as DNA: TGCGCCAGCAGCCAAGAGCAGGGCGTGGAGACAGATACGCAGTATTTT.

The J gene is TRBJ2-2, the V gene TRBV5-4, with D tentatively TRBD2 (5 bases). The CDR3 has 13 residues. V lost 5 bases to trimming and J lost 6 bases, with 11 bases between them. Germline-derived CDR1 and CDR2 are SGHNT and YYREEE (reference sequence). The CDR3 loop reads CASSRGSPGELFF. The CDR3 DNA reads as TGTGCCAGCAGTCGGGGTAGCCCCGGGGAGCTGTTTTTT.

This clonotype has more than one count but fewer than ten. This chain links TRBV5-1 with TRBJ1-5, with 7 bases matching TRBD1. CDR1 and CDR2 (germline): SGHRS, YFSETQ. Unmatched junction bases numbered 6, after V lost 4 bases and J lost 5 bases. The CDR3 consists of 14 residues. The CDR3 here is CASSPGQEDQPQHF. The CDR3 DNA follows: TGCGCCAGCAGCCCCGGACAGGAGGATCAGCCCCAGCATTTT.

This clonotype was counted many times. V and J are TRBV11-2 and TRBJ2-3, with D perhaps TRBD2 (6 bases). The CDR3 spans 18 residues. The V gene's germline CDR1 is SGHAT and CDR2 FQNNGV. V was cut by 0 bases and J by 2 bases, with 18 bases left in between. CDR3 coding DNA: TGTGCCAGCAGCTTAGATGGTCATCGGGGGTCGGTCACAGATACGCAGTATTTT. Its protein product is CASSLDGHRGSVTDTQYF.

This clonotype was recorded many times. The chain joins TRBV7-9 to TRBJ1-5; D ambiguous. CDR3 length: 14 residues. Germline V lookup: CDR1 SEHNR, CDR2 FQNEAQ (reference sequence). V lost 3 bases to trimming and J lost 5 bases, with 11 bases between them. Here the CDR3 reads CASSFLAADQPQHF. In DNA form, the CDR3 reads TGTGCCAGCAGCTTTTTAGCAGCCGATCAGCCCCAGCATTTT.

For the CDR3, the DNA is TGCAGCGGGCAGGGGACAGTTTATGGCTACACCTTC. It encodes CSGQGTVYGYTF. The chain is built from TRBV29-1 and TRBJ1-2, with TRBD1 identical over 7 bases. Per germline, CDR1 SQVTM and CDR2 ANQGSEA. The CDR3 covers 12 residues. J was trimmed by 5 bases and V by 7 bases; bases with no gene match: 7. The full variable domain, with the rest looked up from reference TRBV29-1 and TRBJ1-2, is SAVISQKPSRDICQRGTSLTIQCQVDSQVTMMFWYRQQPGQSLTLIATANQGSEATYESGFVIDKFPISRPNLTFSTLTVSNMSPEDSSIYLCSGQGTVYGYTFGSGTRLTVV.

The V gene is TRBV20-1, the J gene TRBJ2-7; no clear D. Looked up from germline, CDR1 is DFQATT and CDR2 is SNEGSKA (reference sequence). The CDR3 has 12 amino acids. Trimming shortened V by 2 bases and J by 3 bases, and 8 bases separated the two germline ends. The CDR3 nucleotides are TGCAGTGCTAGACAGGCCAACTACGAGCAGTACTTC. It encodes CSARQANYEQYF.

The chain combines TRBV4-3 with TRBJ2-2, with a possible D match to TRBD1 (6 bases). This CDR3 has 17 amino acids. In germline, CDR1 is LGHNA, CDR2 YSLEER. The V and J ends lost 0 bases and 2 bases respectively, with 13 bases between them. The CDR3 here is CASSQDLGAGNTGELFF. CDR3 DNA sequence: TGCGCCAGCAGCCAAGATTTGGGGGCCGGTAACACCGGGGAGCTGTTTTTT.

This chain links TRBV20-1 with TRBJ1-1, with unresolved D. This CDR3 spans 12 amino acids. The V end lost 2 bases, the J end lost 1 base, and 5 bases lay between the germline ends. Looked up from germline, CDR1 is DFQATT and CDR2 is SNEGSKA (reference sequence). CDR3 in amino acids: CSARPGNTEAFF. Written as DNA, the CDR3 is TGCAGTGCTAGACCAGGGAACACTGAAGCTTTCTTT.

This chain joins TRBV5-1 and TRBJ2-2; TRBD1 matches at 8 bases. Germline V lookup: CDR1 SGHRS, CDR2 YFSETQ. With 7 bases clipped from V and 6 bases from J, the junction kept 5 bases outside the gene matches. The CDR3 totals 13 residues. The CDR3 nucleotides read TGCGCCAGCCAGGGGGCCATGGCCGGGGAGCTGTTTTTT. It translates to CASQGAMAGELFF.

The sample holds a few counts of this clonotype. CDR3 loop: CASSLSPIGEQYF. In DNA, the CDR3 is TGTGCCAGCAGCTTAAGTCCTATCGGCGAGCAGTACTTC. The rearrangement uses TRBV7-9 and TRBJ2-7, with D unclear. The CDR3 runs to 13 residues. The germline V gene encodes CDR1 SEHNR and CDR2 FQNEAQ (reference sequence). The ends were cut back, 2 bases at V and 6 bases at J, with 11 bases in the middle.

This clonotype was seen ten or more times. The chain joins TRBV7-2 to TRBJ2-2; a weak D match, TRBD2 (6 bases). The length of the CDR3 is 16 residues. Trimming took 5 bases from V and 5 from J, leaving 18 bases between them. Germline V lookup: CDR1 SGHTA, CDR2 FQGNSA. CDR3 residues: CASSPPLGGGTGELFF. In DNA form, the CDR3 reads TGTGCCAGCAGCCCCCCCCTAGGTGGGGGGACCGGGGAGCTGTTTTTT.

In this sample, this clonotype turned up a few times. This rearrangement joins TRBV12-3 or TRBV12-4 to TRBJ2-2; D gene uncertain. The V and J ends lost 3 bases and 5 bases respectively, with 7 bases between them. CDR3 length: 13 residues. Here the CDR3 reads CASSFGWTGELFF. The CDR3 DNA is TGTGCCAGCAGTTTTGGGTGGACCGGGGAGCTGTTTTTT.